Below are 27 T cell receptor beta chains sequenced from a single sample in a study of blood T cell repertoires in COVID-19. Repertoires were generated with immunoSEQ multiplex PCR, while TCRdb's copy carries only in-frame clones and drops some. The table has some 70,000 clones, approximately 86% seen once. Sequencing input: peripheral blood. These receptors came from a woman in her sixties with acute or convalescent COVID-19.

This clone was counted between two and nine times. The genes are TRBV2 and TRBJ1-6; D is undetermined. V shed 6 bases and J shed 14 bases, with 14 bases lying between them. Germline values: CDR1 SNHLY, CDR2 FYNNEI. CDR3 size: 12 residues. The CDR3 sequence: CASSETKGALHF. Here the CDR3 DNA reads TGTGCCAGCAGCGAGACAAAGGGAGCCCTCCACTTT.

The genes are TRBV2 and TRBJ1-5, with TRBD1 matching 8 bases. The CDR3 contains 15 residues. The germline gives CDR1 SNHLY, CDR2 FYNNEI. V lost 5 bases and J lost 3; bases outside the gene matches: 6. This CDR3 reads CASSYGQGHNQPQHF. In DNA, the CDR3 is TGTGCCAGCAGTTACGGACAGGGCCACAATCAGCCCCAGCATTTT.

The V gene is TRBV30, the J gene TRBJ2-3, with 12 positions matching TRBD2. The J segment lost 6 bases and the V segment lost 2 bases, leaving 6 bases of the junction unmatched. The CDR3 covers 15 residues. In germline, CDR1 is GTSNPN, CDR2 SVGIG (reference sequence). CDR3: CAWSLFLAGGDTQYF. The CDR3 DNA follows: TGTGCCTGGAGTCTATTTCTAGCGGGAGGGGATACGCAGTATTTT.

V gene TRBV10-1 combines with J gene TRBJ2-1, with D maybe TRBD2 (6 bases). The ends were cut back, 5 bases at V and 2 bases at J, with 7 bases in the middle. The CDR3 sequence is 13 residues long. The germline gives CDR1 WNHNN, CDR2 SYGVQD (reference sequence). CDR3 sequence reads: CASSSSAYNEQFF. The CDR3 coding sequence is TGCGCCAGCAGTTCTAGCGCCTACAATGAGCAGTTCTTC.

The gene calls are TRBV10-3 and TRBJ1-1, with D perhaps matching TRBD1 (5 bases). V was pared by 6 bases and J by 1 base, with 9 bases between. Germline V lookup: CDR1 ENHRY, CDR2 SYGVKD. The CDR3 has 13 amino acids. CDR3 coding DNA: TGTGCCATCAGCGAAAGGGGGAACACTGAAGCTTTCTTT. Amino acids: CAISERGNTEAFF.

V is TRBV5-1 and J is TRBJ1-2; a weak D match, TRBD1 (5 bases). V gave up 1 base and J gave up 4 bases, with 11 bases separating them. Germline V CDR1 and CDR2: SGHRS, YFSETQ. The CDR3 has 14 amino acids. CDR3: CASSLSGVSYGYTF. CDR3 sequence (DNA): TGCGCCAGCAGCTTGTCGGGGGTAAGCTATGGCTACACCTTC.

The chain is built from TRBV5-8 and TRBJ2-7; TRBD1 matches at 7 bases. This CDR3 region has 13 residues. CDR1 is SGHTS and CDR2 is YDEGEE in the germline V gene. J lost 3 bases, V lost 5 bases, and 5 bases had no gene match. The CDR3 DNA follows: TGTGCCAGCAGGAAACAGGGGCTCTACGAGCAGTACTTC. It encodes CASRKQGLYEQYF.

This chain uses TRBV10-3 with TRBJ2-7; D gene unclear. CDR3 length: 12 amino acids. Germline values: CDR1 ENHRY, CDR2 SYGVKD. V shed 6 bases and J shed 3 bases, with 9 bases lying between them. The CDR3 bases are TGTGCCATCAGCAGAACAGTCTACGAGCAGTACTTC. This gives the protein CAISRTVYEQYF.

This sequence joins TRBV6-1 and TRBJ2-7; D unclear. Germline V gene lookup returns CDR1 MNHNS and CDR2 SASEGT. The CDR3 sequence is 14 residues long. The V end was cut by 0 bases, the J end by 2 bases, with 8 bases between. The CDR3 DNA reads as TGTGCCAGCAGTGAAGCCCAGGTGACCTACGAGCAGTACTTC. Its translation is CASSEAQVTYEQYF.

The genes are TRBV7-2 and TRBJ1-6; TRBD1 agrees at 10 bases. CDR1 SGHTA and CDR2 FQGNSA come from the germline V gene. The CDR3 runs 15 residues. The J segment lost 7 bases and the V segment lost 5 bases, leaving 5 bases of the junction unmatched. CDR3 DNA sequence: TGTGCCAGCAGCGTGACAGGGGGCTCGAATTCACCCCTCCACTTT. It codes for CASSVTGGSNSPLHF. The variable domain in full, completed from reference TRBV7-2 and TRBJ1-6, reads GAGVSQSPSNKVTEKGKDVELRCDPISGHTALYWYRQSLGQGLEFLIYFQGNSAPDKSGLPSDRFSAERTGGSVSTLTIQRTQQEDSAVYLCASSVTGGSNSPLHFGNGTRLTVT.

The chain carries TRBV7-3 and TRBJ2-2; 10 bases are shared with TRBD1. The CDR3 length is 19 residues. V dropped 6 bases and J dropped 4; count of bases not matched to a gene: 17. From germline, CDR1 is SGHTA and CDR2 FQGTGA. CDR3 residues: CASSQSGNPGQGSTGELFF. The CDR3 DNA reads as TGTGCCAGCAGTCAATCAGGGAATCCGGGACAGGGGTCCACCGGGGAGCTGTTTTTT.

The chain uses TRBV20-1 and TRBJ1-5; D is unclear. The germline CDR1 and CDR2 sequences are DFQATT and SNEGSKA (reference sequence). V shed 3 bases and J shed 11 bases, with 17 bases lying between them. This CDR3 region has 13 residues. Here the CDR3 reads CSASDQESLAQHF. The CDR3 DNA reads TGCAGTGCTAGTGATCAGGAATCCCTTGCCCAGCATTTT.

The CDR3: CASSQTGGVRTGELFF. DNA of the CDR3: TGTGCCAGCAGTCAAACAGGGGGTGTAAGAACCGGGGAGCTGTTTTTT. The rearrangement joins TRBV7-2 to TRBJ2-2; TRBD1 agrees at 8 bases. Germline lookup yields CDR1 SGHTA and CDR2 FQGNSA. With V trimmed by 6 bases and J by 5 bases, 11 bases remained unmatched. This CDR3 is built from 16 residues.

The chain has TRBV5-1 and TRBJ2-3, with 8 bases matching TRBD2. CDR3 length: 16 amino acids. CDR1 and CDR2 (germline): SGHRS, YFSETQ. V was pared by 4 bases and J by 0 bases, with 7 bases of the junction left unmatched. Here the CDR3 DNA reads TGCGCCAGCAGCGGTAATAGCGGGGCTAGCACAGATACGCAGTATTTT. Protein product: CASSGNSGASTDTQYF. Filled out from reference TRBV5-1 and TRBJ2-3, the complete variable domain reads KAGVTQTPRYLIKTRGQQVTLSCSPISGHRSVSWYQQTPGQGLQFLFEYFSETQRNKGNFPGRFSGRQFSNSRSEMNVSTLELGDSALYLCASSGNSGASTDTQYFGPGTRLTVL.

This clone was seen once. Relative to the germline gene, one junction end is altered; a read error may explain this. The CDR3 loop is CACRGTPAYNSPLHF. CDR3 bases: TGTGCCTGCAGGGGCACCCCCGCTTATAATTCACCCCTCCACTTT. The chain carries TRBV6-5 and TRBJ1-6, with D possibly matching TRBD1 (6 bases). The germline V gene has CDR1 MNHEY and CDR2 SVGAGI. The CDR3 runs to 15 residues.

J is TRBJ1-2 and V is TRBV5-1; 9 nucleotides line up with TRBD1. This CDR3 is 14 amino acids long. The V and J ends lost 7 bases and 5 bases, in that order; junction bases with no gene match: 9. Germline V gene data show CDR1 as SGHRS and CDR2 as YFSETQ. CDR3 region: CASRTGVAMYGYTF. The DNA of the CDR3 is TGCGCCAGCCGGACAGGGGTGGCTATGTATGGCTACACCTTC. The complete variable domain, with remaining parts taken from reference TRBV5-1 and TRBJ1-2, reads KAGVTQTPRYLIKTRGQQVTLSCSPISGHRSVSWYQQTPGQGLQFLFEYFSETQRNKGNFPGRFSGRQFSNSRSEMNVSTLELGDSALYLCASRTGVAMYGYTFGSGTRLTVV.

The chain has TRBV30 and TRBJ1-2; unclear D gene. CDR3 size: 13 residues. Trimming left V 0 bases short and J 2 bases short, with 7 bases between. Per germline, CDR1 GTSNPN and CDR2 SVGIG (reference sequence). CDR3 protein: CAWSVGRNYGYTF. The CDR3 nucleotides read TGTGCCTGGAGTGTAGGGAGGAACTATGGCTACACCTTC.

The chain uses TRBV29-1 and TRBJ2-1; TRBD2 is a possible D gene (7 bases). V was cut by 7 bases and J by 2 bases, with 21 bases left in between. Germline V gene lookup returns CDR1 SQVTM and CDR2 ANQGSEA. The CDR3 is made up of 16 amino acids. In DNA form, the CDR3 reads TGCAGCGGCGGGATGGGAGGGGGAATTACCTACAATGAGCAGTTCTTC. Protein sequence: CSGGMGGGITYNEQFF.

CDR3 sequence (DNA): TGTGCCAGCAGCTTGGGGGTGCGGACAGGCCGGCTAATGAACACTGAAGCTTTCTTT. Translation gives CASSLGVRTGRLMNTEAFF. J is TRBJ1-1 and V is TRBV5-8; 7 bases align to TRBD1. Per germline, CDR1 SGHTS and CDR2 YDEGEE. Trimming took 0 bases from V and 0 from J; bases not matched to a gene: 14. The CDR3 is 19 residues long.

This clone was found a few times. This CDR3 is CAWRKISGGSVAPLHF. CDR3 DNA: TGTGCCTGGAGGAAAATATCAGGGGGGTCCGTGGCACCCCTCCACTTT. The V gene is TRBV30, the J gene TRBJ1-6, with TRBD1 identical over 7 bases. Losses at the gene ends were 3 bases for V and 11 bases for J; bases not matched to a gene: 16. CDR1 and CDR2 from the germline V gene are GTSNPN and SVGIG (reference sequence). This CDR3 comprises 16 residues.

J is TRBJ2-1 and V is TRBV6-6; TRBD2 aligns across 10 bases. Trimming cost V 4 bases and J 8 bases; bases outside gene matches: 11. Germline lookup yields CDR1 MNHNY and CDR2 SVGAGI (reference sequence). This CDR3 is 16 amino acids long. CDR3 in DNA: TGTGCCAGCAGTTTCGAGCGGGAGGGCCGAGATGATGAGCAGTTCTTC. As protein: CASSFEREGRDDEQFF.

This clone showed up just once. V is TRBV9 and J is TRBJ1-5; D gene unclear. CDR1 SGDLS and CDR2 YYNGEE come from the germline V gene. The CDR3 spans 15 residues. Trimming stripped 4 bases from V and 7 bases from J, with 18 bases between. This CDR3 is CASSPHPGGYQPQHF. CDR3 DNA: TGTGCCAGCAGCCCCCATCCGGGAGGGTACCAGCCCCAGCATTTT. Drawing the rest from reference TRBV9 and TRBJ1-5, the complete variable domain is DSGVTQTPKHLITATGQRVTLRCSPRSGDLSVYWYQQSLDQGLQFLIQYYNGEERAKGNILERFSAQQFPDLHSELNLSSLELGDSALYFCASSPHPGGYQPQHFGDGTRLSIL.

The V and J genes are TRBV27 and TRBJ2-1; 14 nucleotides line up with TRBD2. The CDR3 spans 15 residues. Germline CDR1 and CDR2: MNHEY and SMNVEV (reference sequence). V was pared by 6 bases and J by 8 bases, with 6 bases of the junction left unmatched. The CDR3 loop reads CASRGTSGSIYEQFF. The CDR3 DNA follows: TGTGCCAGCAGAGGGACTAGCGGGAGTATTTATGAGCAGTTCTTC.

The genes are TRBV10-3 and TRBJ1-6, with D hard to call. The CDR3 has 13 amino acids. Per germline, CDR1 ENHRY and CDR2 SYGVKD. V lost 3 bases and J 9 bases, leaving 9 bases between the germline ends. The CDR3 loop reads CAISETTGSPLHF. The DNA for the CDR3 is TGTGCCATCAGTGAAACAACGGGTTCACCCCTCCACTTT.

This chain joins TRBV3-1 (or the pseudogene TRBV3-2) and TRBJ1-1; D is uncertain. CDR3 length: 13 residues. The germline V gene has CDR1 LGHDT and CDR2 YNNKEL (reference sequence). V lost 1 base to trimming and J lost 1 base, with 4 bases between them. The CDR3 here is CASSQVQNTEAFF. The CDR3 DNA follows: TGTGCCAGCAGCCAAGTACAGAACACTGAAGCTTTCTTT.

The CDR3 sequence is CATSRDGGRSYNEQFF. The DNA of the CDR3 is TGTGCCACCAGCAGAGATGGCGGGAGGTCCTACAATGAGCAGTTCTTC. This chain links TRBV15 with TRBJ2-1, with TRBD2 matching 8 bases. The CDR3 sequence is 16 residues long. The V and J ends lost 0 bases and 1 base, in that order; junction bases with no gene match: 2. Germline V lookup: CDR1 LNHNV, CDR2 YYDKDF (reference sequence).

About this clone itself: This CDR3 is also generated by other DNA sequences in the sample. The chain has TRBV12-3 or TRBV12-4 and TRBJ1-3; no firm D call. The length of the CDR3 is 13 residues. V was pared by 2 bases and J by 1 base, with 3 bases between. The DNA for the CDR3 is TGTGCCAGCAGTTTACTTTCTGGAAACACCATATATTTT. Amino acid sequence: CASSLLSGNTIYF.